This note documents a single TCR beta chain sequence. Sequencing was performed with immunoSEQ multiplex PCR; in TCRdb, only in-frame clones are kept and a portion is missing. Seen here are about 80,000 clones, 97% observed once, and the top ten hold approximately 0.18%. This sample was taken from a study of technical replicates of blood from several donors. V lost 4 bases and J lost 1; bases outside the gene matches: 4. The CDR3 runs 16 residues. The germline gives CDR1 SGHNT, CDR2 YYREEE (reference sequence). This rearrangement joins TRBV5-4 to TRBJ2-5, with TRBD2 matching over 13 bases. This TCR was recovered from a human donor in good health. The sample taken for sequencing was T cells isolated from PBMCs. The CDR3 spells CASSGGLAGFQETQYF. DNA for the CDR3: TGTGCCAGCAGCGGGGGACTAGCGGGATTCCAAGAGACCCAGTACTTC.